This T cell receptor (beta chain) came from a study of blood T cell repertoires in COVID-19. The CDR3 totals 18 residues. The V gene's germline CDR1 is MGHRA and CDR2 YSYEKL. V was clipped by 0 bases and J by 4 bases, with 21 bases between them. Clones were read by immunoSEQ multiplex PCR, and TCRdb kept only the in-frame ones, dropping some. The table lists more than 150,000 clones, approximately 87% of them singletons. The chain combines TRBV4-1 with TRBJ1-2; D not certain. The sequencing sample was made of peripheral blood. The sequence derives from a man between 65 and 85 years old with active or convalescent COVID-19. CDR3 in amino acids: CASSQDLMRTRRSYGYTF. In nucleotides, the CDR3 is TGCGCCAGCAGCCAAGATCTTATGAGAACCCGGCGGAGCTATGGCTACACCTTC.